The 30 T cell receptor beta chains reported below all come from one sample, sequenced in a study of OX40 agonist ivuxolimab in advanced cancers. Generated by immunoSEQ multiplex PCR, the TCRdb table keeps only in-frame clones and is missing some. The data contain about 60,000 clones, 91% of them seen just once; the ten biggest clones take up roughly 13%. Material: CD4+ or CD8+ T cells sorted from blood, obtained in a trial of the OX40 agonist ivuxolimab. Receptors originate from an adult with an advanced solid tumor such as melanoma, head and neck, liver or kidney cancer.

The V and J genes are TRBV6-6 and TRBJ1-5, with TRBD1 identical over 9 bases. This CDR3 contains 16 residues. CDR1 is MNHNY and CDR2 is SVGAGI in the germline V gene (reference sequence). The ends lost 4 bases at V and 3 bases at J; junction bases unmatched: 7. CDR3 sequence: CASSFGTGLYNQPQHF. The CDR3 bases are TGTGCCAGCAGTTTTGGGACAGGGCTTTACAATCAGCCCCAGCATTTT.

The J gene is TRBJ2-7, the V gene TRBV7-8; D not certain. Trimming shortened V by 4 bases and J by 8 bases, and 12 bases separated the two germline ends. The CDR3 sequence is 12 residues long. Germline assignment: CDR1 SGHVS and CDR2 FQNEAQ. For the CDR3, the DNA is TGTGCCAGCAGCTCGGACCCGACGAAGCAGTACTTC. Translated: CASSSDPTKQYF.

The gene calls are TRBV7-9 and TRBJ2-1, with unresolved D. The CDR3 length is 16 residues. The ends were cut back, 5 bases at V and 0 bases at J, with 14 bases in the middle. CDR1 SEHNR and CDR2 FQNEAQ come from the germline V gene (reference sequence). The CDR3 loop is CASSPLETSSYNEQFF. Written as DNA, the CDR3 is TGTGCCAGCAGCCCACTGGAGACCAGCTCCTACAATGAGCAGTTCTTC.

This clone occurred once. The chain has TRBV11-3 and TRBJ1-3; D is unresolved. CDR3 length: 15 amino acids. Germline assignment: CDR1 SGHNT and CDR2 YENEEA. The V end lost 5 bases, the J end lost 1 base, and 12 bases lay between the germline ends. CDR3 in amino acids: CASSVRLSSGNTIYF. In nucleotides, the CDR3 is TGTGCCAGCAGCGTCCGACTGAGTTCTGGAAACACCATATATTTT.

V gene TRBV6-6 combines with J gene TRBJ1-2, with TRBD1 matching 7 bases. The germline CDR1 and CDR2 sequences are MNHNY and SVGAGI (reference sequence). Losses at the gene ends were 6 bases for V and 4 bases for J; bases not matched to a gene: 11. The CDR3 length is 15 residues. The CDR3 nucleotides read TGTGCCAGCAGGAGGGACAGAACATGGGGCTATGGCTACACCTTC. Translating it yields CASRRDRTWGYGYTF.

The V and J genes are TRBV5-6 and TRBJ1-1, with TRBD1 matching 7 bases. CDR3 length: 15 residues. Trimming removed 3 bases from V and 5 bases from J; junction bases left unmatched: 10. Per germline, CDR1 SGHDT and CDR2 YYEEEE. The CDR3 reads CASSSTTGVETEAFF. In nucleotides, the CDR3 is TGTGCCAGCAGCTCCACCACAGGGGTGGAGACTGAAGCTTTCTTT.

This clone was counted a few times. V usage is TRBV14 and J usage is TRBJ1-2; D not resolved. The germline V and J ends were trimmed by 1 base and 0 bases, with 9 bases remaining between them. The germline V gene encodes CDR1 SGHDN and CDR2 FVKESK. CDR3 size: 15 residues. The CDR3 DNA follows: TGTGCCAGCAGCCAAGGGTCAGATCCTAACTATGGCTACACCTTC. Protein product: CASSQGSDPNYGYTF.

The chain joins TRBV28 to TRBJ1-6; no clear D gene. V was pared by 3 bases and J by 9 bases, with 9 bases between. The germline CDR1 and CDR2 sequences are MDHEN and SYDVKM. CDR3 length: 13 amino acids. The CDR3 here is CASSFRRGSPLHF. The CDR3 region has the DNA TGTGCCAGCAGTTTCAGGAGAGGTTCACCCCTCCACTTT.

The chain couples TRBV11-2 to TRBJ2-7; a possible D gene is TRBD2 (5 bases). In germline, CDR1 is SGHAT, CDR2 FQNNGV. This CDR3 has 14 residues. With 8 bases removed from V and 2 bases from J, the gap between germline ends came to 16 bases. The CDR3 sequence: CASLGEGGTYEQYF. DNA of the CDR3: TGTGCCAGCTTGGGAGAGGGTGGGACCTACGAGCAGTACTTC.

The chain combines TRBV15 with TRBJ1-5, with D unclear. V lost 0 bases to trimming and J lost 6 bases, with 6 bases between them. The germline V gene encodes CDR1 LNHNV and CDR2 YYDKDF (reference sequence). CDR3 length: 13 amino acids. CDR3 nucleotide sequence: TGTGCCACCAGCAGAGAGGGCAGTCAGCCCCAGCATTTT. Encoded protein: CATSREGSQPQHF.

This clone was seen only a few times. CDR3 sequence (DNA): TGTGCCAGCAGCATTAGGGGCGAGCAGTACTTC. The encoded protein is CASSIRGEQYF. The gene calls are TRBV28 and TRBJ2-7, with D maybe TRBD1 (5 bases). V lost 6 bases and J 6 bases, leaving 9 bases between the germline ends. Per germline, CDR1 MDHEN and CDR2 SYDVKM. This CDR3 region has 11 residues.

The CDR3 is CAWGGGNTIYF. The CDR3 region has the DNA TGTGCCTGGGGGGGTGGGAACACCATATATTTT. This chain connects TRBV30 to TRBJ1-3; a possible D gene is TRBD1 (5 bases). Per the germline V gene, CDR1 is GTSNPN and CDR2 is SVGIG (reference sequence). V lost 5 bases, J lost 7 bases, and 9 bases lay in between. This CDR3 has 11 amino acids.

The CDR3 here is CASSAGTRSDTQYF. The CDR3 region has the DNA TGTGCCAGCAGTGCCGGGACAAGGAGTGATACGCAGTATTTT. The V gene is TRBV6-1, the J gene TRBJ2-3; a weak D match, TRBD1 (6 bases). Germline assignment: CDR1 MNHNS and CDR2 SASEGT. With 4 bases removed from V and 6 bases from J, the gap between germline ends came to 14 bases. This CDR3 contains 14 residues.

V usage is TRBV14 and J usage is TRBJ2-5; D is undetermined. Trimming stripped 3 bases from V and 5 bases from J, with 10 bases between. The CDR3 spans 13 residues. Looked up from germline, CDR1 is SGHDN and CDR2 is FVKESK. Here the CDR3 DNA reads TGTGCCAGCAGCCAGGGTCTGGGGGAGACCCAGTACTTC. This gives the protein CASSQGLGETQYF.

The rearrangement links TRBV5-6 to TRBJ2-7; 9 bases agree with TRBD2. The germline gives CDR1 SGHDT, CDR2 YYEEEE. Germline trimming cut 2 bases from V and 5 bases from J; bases unmatched to any gene: 5. This CDR3 is built from 14 residues. Here the CDR3 DNA reads TGTGCCAGCAGCTTTATAGCGGGAGCACACGAGCAGTACTTC. Amino acids: CASSFIAGAHEQYF. The variable domain in full, completed from reference TRBV5-6 and TRBJ2-7, reads DAGVTQSPTHLIKTRGQQVTLRCSPKSGHDTVSWYQQALGQGPQFIFQYYEEEERQRGNFPDRFSGHQFPNYSSELNVNALLLGDSALYLCASSFIAGAHEQYFGPGTRLTVT.

The chain recombines TRBV29-1 with TRBJ2-7; D might be TRBD2 (6 bases). Germline CDR1 and CDR2: SQVTM and ANQGSEA. V was pared by 5 bases and J by 4 bases, with 15 bases between. The CDR3 extends over 13 amino acids. CDR3 amino acids: CSVLGTLPYEQYF. The CDR3 region has the DNA TGCAGCGTTCTCGGGACTCTCCCTTACGAGCAGTACTTC.

V gene TRBV6-1 combines with J gene TRBJ2-1; 8 bases are shared with TRBD2. This CDR3 is built from 13 residues. Trimming cost V 7 bases and J 10 bases; bases outside gene matches: 9. CDR1 and CDR2 from the germline V gene are MNHNS and SASEGT. CDR3 sequence: CASMRLAGGEQFF. CDR3 bases: TGTGCCAGCATGCGGCTAGCGGGTGGCGAGCAGTTCTTC.

This clone has a single count. The V and J genes are TRBV10-2 and TRBJ1-2; D gene ambiguous. V was clipped by 8 bases and J by 3 bases, with 10 bases between them. The CDR3 is 12 residues long. Germline CDR1 WSHSY, CDR2 SAAADI. The CDR3 sequence: CASSPRDYGYTF. In DNA form, the CDR3 reads TGCGCCAGCTCTCCCCGGGACTATGGCTACACCTTC.

The rearrangement links TRBV10-1 to TRBJ2-7, with D maybe TRBD2 (7 bases). The ends were cut back, 6 bases at V and 4 bases at J, with 22 bases in the middle. Germline values: CDR1 WNHNN, CDR2 SYGVQD (reference sequence). The CDR3 runs to 16 residues. CDR3 sequence (DNA): TGCGCCAGCAGGGGGGCTAGCGGCCCTCCGGTATACGAGCAGTACTTC. This codes for CASRGASGPPVYEQYF.

The genes are TRBV19 and TRBJ1-6, with D perhaps matching TRBD1 (6 bases). This CDR3 has 15 amino acids. Germline V gives CDR1 LNHDA, CDR2 SQIVND (reference sequence). Trimming stripped 4 bases from V and 7 bases from J, with 14 bases between. CDR3 residues: CASSRKDSQNSPLHF. Written as DNA, the CDR3 is TGTGCCAGTAGTAGGAAGGACAGCCAGAATTCACCCCTCCACTTT.

J is TRBJ2-5 and V is TRBV14; D tentatively fits TRBD1 or TRBD2 (5 bases each). Between the trimmed V and J ends, which lost 4 bases and 5 bases, there was a span of 20 bases. The CDR3 has 16 amino acids. The germline V gene encodes CDR1 SGHDN and CDR2 FVKESK. In DNA form, the CDR3 reads TGTGCCAGCAGCCCAATGAGGAGGACATTGGAGGAGACCCAGTACTTC. This sequence encodes CASSPMRRTLEETQYF.

The chain has TRBV5-4 and TRBJ2-7; the D is unclear. The CDR3 extends over 14 amino acids. The V end was cut by 0 bases, the J end by 0 bases, with 7 bases between. CDR1 SGHNT and CDR2 YYREEE come from the germline V gene (reference sequence). The CDR3 nucleotides are TGTGCCAGCAGCTTGGAGGGCAGCTCCTACGAGCAGTACTTC. Translated, it gives CASSLEGSSYEQYF. The complete variable domain, with remaining parts taken from reference TRBV5-4 and TRBJ2-7, reads ETGVTQSPTHLIKTRGQQVTLRCSSQSGHNTVSWYQQALGQGPQFIFQYYREEENGRGNFPPRFSGLQFPNYSSELNVNALELDDSALYLCASSLEGSSYEQYFGPGTRLTVT.

V usage is TRBV7-6 and J usage is TRBJ2-3; 8 nucleotides align to TRBD1. The germline V gene encodes CDR1 SGHVS and CDR2 FNYEAQ. The CDR3 has 15 amino acids. Trimming at V came to 1 base and at J to 5 bases, leaving 5 bases not matched to a gene. The CDR3 bases are TGTGCCAGCAGCTTAGGGACAGGGTATAAAGATACGCAGTATTTT. Translating gives CASSLGTGYKDTQYF.

The V call is TRBV7-8, the J call TRBJ2-6; D remains unclear. Germline V gene sequence: CDR1 SGHVS, CDR2 FQNEAQ. V lost 5 bases and J 0 bases, leaving 11 bases between the germline ends. The CDR3 contains 16 residues. The CDR3 nucleotides are TGTGCCAGCAGCCGGACCTCCCTCTCTGGGGCCAACGTCCTGACTTTC. Protein: CASSRTSLSGANVLTF.

This clone was seen only a few times. V is TRBV19 and J is TRBJ2-1; D unresolved. Trimming cost V 7 bases and J 4 bases, with 14 bases left between them. CDR3 length equals 14 residues. CDR1 is LNHDA and CDR2 is SQIVND in the germline V gene (reference sequence). The CDR3 spells CASTAAYRYNEQFF. Here the CDR3 DNA reads TGTGCCAGTACAGCCGCCTATAGATACAATGAGCAGTTCTTC.

The V gene is TRBV25-1, the J gene TRBJ2-7; 11 bases fit TRBD2. The CDR3 extends over 15 amino acids. Germline CDR1 MGHDK, CDR2 SYGVNS. After removal of 2 bases from V and 7 bases from J, the junction contained 7 bases not matched to a gene. CDR3 protein: CASSEGGLAVGEQYF. The CDR3, as DNA: TGTGCCAGCAGTGAAGGGGGACTAGCGGTCGGGGAGCAGTACTTC.

This chain links TRBV19 with TRBJ2-6, with 9 bases lining up with TRBD2. The CDR3 is made up of 20 amino acids. After removal of 1 base from V and 3 bases from J, the junction contained 13 bases not matched to a gene. Per germline, CDR1 LNHDA and CDR2 SQIVND (reference sequence). Written as DNA, the CDR3 is TGTGCCAGTAGTATAGGGTTAAGGCTAGCGGGATTTAATGGGGCCAACGTCCTGACTTTC. Translating it yields CASSIGLRLAGFNGANVLTF.

The chain joins TRBV30 to TRBJ2-7, with unresolved D. Germline CDR1 reads GTSNPN; CDR2 reads SVGIG (reference sequence). This CDR3 contains 11 residues. V lost 7 bases and J lost 3, with 10 bases in between. For the CDR3, the DNA is TGTGCCTACCAGGTGGTCTACGAGCAGTACTTC. This sequence encodes CAYQVVYEQYF.

The chain carries TRBV11-3 and TRBJ2-5, with D tentatively TRBD1 or TRBD2 (5 bases each). This CDR3 is built from 14 residues. The V and J ends lost 5 bases and 4 bases respectively, with 14 bases between them. Germline values: CDR1 SGHNT, CDR2 YENEEA. CDR3 sequence (DNA): TGTGCCAGCAGCGTCAGGGTTGGGGGAGAGACCCAGTACTTC. Protein: CASSVRVGGETQYF.

The chain couples TRBV6-6 to TRBJ1-1, with D maybe TRBD1 (6 bases). The CDR3 spans 14 residues. V lost 4 bases, J lost 5 bases, and 14 bases lay in between. Germline CDR1 is MNHNY and CDR2 is SVGAGI (reference sequence). The CDR3 DNA is TGTGCCAGCAGTTTTCTACAGGGAGATACTGAAGCTTTCTTT. Amino acids: CASSFLQGDTEAFF.